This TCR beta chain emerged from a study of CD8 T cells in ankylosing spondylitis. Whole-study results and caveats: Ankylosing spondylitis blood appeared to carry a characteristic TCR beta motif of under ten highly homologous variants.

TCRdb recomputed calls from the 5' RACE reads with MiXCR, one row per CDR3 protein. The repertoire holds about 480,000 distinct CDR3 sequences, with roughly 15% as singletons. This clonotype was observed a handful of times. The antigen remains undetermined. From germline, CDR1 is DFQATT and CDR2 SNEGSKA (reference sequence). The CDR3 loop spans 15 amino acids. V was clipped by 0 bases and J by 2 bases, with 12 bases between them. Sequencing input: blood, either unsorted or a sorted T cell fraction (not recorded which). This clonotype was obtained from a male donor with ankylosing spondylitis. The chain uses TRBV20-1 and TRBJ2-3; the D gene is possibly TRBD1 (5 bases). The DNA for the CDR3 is TGCAGTGCTAGAGATTTGGGCGGACACACAGATACGCAGTATTTT. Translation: CSARDLGGHTDTQYF.